This T cell receptor beta chain comes out of a study of blood T cell repertoires in COVID-19. Sequencing was performed with immunoSEQ multiplex PCR; in TCRdb, only in-frame clones are kept and a portion is missing. The table has over 300,000 clones, 88% seen once. The CDR3 contains 14 residues. Germline V gene lookup returns CDR1 SGHRS and CDR2 YFSETQ. The V and J ends lost 0 bases and 7 bases, in that order; junction bases with no gene match: 1. The sequenced material came from PBMCs or T cells enriched from blood (not recorded which). The chain joins TRBV5-1 to TRBJ2-1; TRBD1 matches 10 bases. This TCR was recovered from a woman under 40 with acute COVID-19. CDR3 protein: CASSLGQGANEQFF. CDR3 DNA sequence: TGCGCCAGCAGCTTGGGACAGGGGGCGAATGAGCAGTTCTTC.